This TCR beta chain is drawn from a study of blood T cell repertoires in COVID-19. Study summary: COVID-19 samples collected from the United States, Italy and Spain covered acute and convalescent phases.

Original processing notes: Counts of nucleated cells, estimated from reference gene primer amplification, were obtained. Profiled with immunoSEQ multiplex PCR; TCRdb holds only in-frame clones, not every one. Clonal size and the V and J genes are those of that table, whereas D and trimming came from the DNA. The sample holds about 35,000 clones, 65% to 85% seen once. The CDR3 is 15 residues long. Germline V gene data show CDR1 as LGHDT and CDR2 as YNNKEL (reference sequence). The ends were cut back, 0 bases at V and 4 bases at J, with 10 bases in the middle. The chain combines TRBV3-1 (or the pseudogene TRBV3-2) with TRBJ1-5, with a weak D call TRBD1 (6 bases). The sample taken for sequencing was peripheral blood. This receptor was taken from a man in his 60s in a cohort sampled during active COVID-19. The CDR3 DNA sequence: TGTGCCAGCAGCCAAGAGGGGGCGGCGAATCAGCCCCAGCATTTT. Encoded protein: CASSQEGAANQPQHF.